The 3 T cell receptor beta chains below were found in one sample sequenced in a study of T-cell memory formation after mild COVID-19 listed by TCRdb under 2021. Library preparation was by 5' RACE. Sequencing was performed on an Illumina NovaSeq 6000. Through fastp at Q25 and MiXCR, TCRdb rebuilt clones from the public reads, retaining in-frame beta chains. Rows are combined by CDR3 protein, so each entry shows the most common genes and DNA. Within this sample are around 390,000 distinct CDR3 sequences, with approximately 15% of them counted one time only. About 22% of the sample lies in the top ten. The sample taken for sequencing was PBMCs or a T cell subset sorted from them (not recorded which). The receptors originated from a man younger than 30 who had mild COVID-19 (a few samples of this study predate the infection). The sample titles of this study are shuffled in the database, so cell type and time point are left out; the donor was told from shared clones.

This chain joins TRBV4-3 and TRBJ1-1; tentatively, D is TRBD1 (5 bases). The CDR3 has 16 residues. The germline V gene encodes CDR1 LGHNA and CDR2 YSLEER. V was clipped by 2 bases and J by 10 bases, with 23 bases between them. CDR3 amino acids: CASSQTTLRRQTGAFF. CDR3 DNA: TGCGCCAGCAGCCAAACCACTTTAAGAAGACAGACGGGAGCTTTCTTT.

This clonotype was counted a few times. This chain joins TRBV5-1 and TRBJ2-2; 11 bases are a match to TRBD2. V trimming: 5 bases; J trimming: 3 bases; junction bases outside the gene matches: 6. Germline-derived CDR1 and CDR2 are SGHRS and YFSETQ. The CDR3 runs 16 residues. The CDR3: CASRGPGLADTGELFF. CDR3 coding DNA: TGCGCCAGCAGGGGCCCGGGACTAGCGGACACCGGGGAGCTGTTTTTT.

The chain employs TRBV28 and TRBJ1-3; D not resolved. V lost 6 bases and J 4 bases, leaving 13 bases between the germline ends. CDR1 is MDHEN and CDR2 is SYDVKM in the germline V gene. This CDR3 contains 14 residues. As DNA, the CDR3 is TGTGCCAGCAGCTCGGGTCCCCTCGGAAACACCATATATTTT. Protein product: CASSSGPLGNTIYF.